Sequencing of this TCR beta chain was carried out in a study of cytomegalovirus exposure and HLA in healthy donors. Study-level findings and limits: A later analysis found TCR association rates differed by HLA locus, highest for DRB1 and lowest for HLA-C.

The CDR3 runs 13 residues. V was clipped by 6 bases and J by 0 bases, with 8 bases between them. In germline, CDR1 is MRHNA, CDR2 SNTAGT. To note about this clone: Its cognate antigen is unknown.

13 Jbeta primers and 60 Vbeta primers were used for the PCR. Sequencing used immunoSEQ multiplex PCR; TCRdb keeps in-frame clones, though not all of them. The sample lists 120,000 to 150,000 clones; about 80% were seen once. The receptor's source is a man aged 30 to 39 in good health and CMV-seropositive. Sequenced material: PBMCs. This chain links TRBV6-4 with TRBJ1-1; the D is unclear. CDR3 nucleotides: TGTGCCAGCAGGAAGGAGATGAACACTGAAGCTTTCTTT. It codes for CASRKEMNTEAFF.